This is a list of T cell receptor beta chains from one sample in a study of T cell responses to AZD1222 COVID-19 vaccine. The data were produced by immunoSEQ multiplex PCR, yet TCRdb's version contains in-frame clones alone and is incomplete. The sample yields some 100,000 clones, approximately 87% seen once. Sequencing was performed on peripheral blood, taken 28 days after the second AZD1222 dose. These receptors were collected from an adult who received the AZD1222 COVID-19 vaccine. Both conserved end residues are part of each CDR3. D genes are given only for firm matches. Clone size is shown for a subset of rows, as once, few, many or a class of expanded clone.

d_call: NA
v_call: TRBV24-1
j_call: TRBJ1-2
clone_size: NA
cdr3_nt: TGTGCCACCAGTGATTCCCGGATTAACTATGGCTACACCTTC
cdr3_aa: CATSDSRINYGYTF

d_call: NA
v_call: TRBV21-1
j_call: TRBJ2-5
clone_size: NA
cdr3_nt: TGTGCCAGCAGCAAATTGACAGGCCCCCAGTACTTC
cdr3_aa: CASSKLTGPQYF

d_call: NA
v_call: TRBV2
j_call: TRBJ2-4
clone_size: once
cdr3_nt: TGTGCCAGCAGTGAAATGGGGATCCAAAACATTCAGTACTTC
cdr3_aa: CASSEMGIQNIQYF

d_call: NA
v_call: TRBV14
j_call: TRBJ1-4
clone_size: few
cdr3_nt: TGTGCCAGCAGCCAATCCACACAGGGAGAAGAGGAAAAACTGTTTTTT
cdr3_aa: CASSQSTQGEEEKLFF

d_call: NA
v_call: TRBV11-2
j_call: TRBJ2-3
clone_size: NA
cdr3_nt: TGTGCCAGCAGCTTCCCGGGCACAGATACGCAGTATTTT
cdr3_aa: CASSFPGTDTQYF

d_call: TRBD1
v_call: TRBV6-6
j_call: TRBJ1-1
clone_size: few
cdr3_nt: TGTGCCAGCACCAAGACAGGGGGCTCTGAAGCTTTCTTT
cdr3_aa: CASTKTGGSEAFF

d_call: TRBD2
v_call: TRBV5-6
j_call: TRBJ2-2
clone_size: NA
cdr3_nt: TGTGCCAGCAGCTTGGAAGGCCTAGCGGGGGGCTTCACCGGGGAGCTGTTTTTT
cdr3_aa: CASSLEGLAGGFTGELFF

d_call: NA
v_call: TRBV9
j_call: TRBJ1-5
clone_size: NA
cdr3_nt: TGTGCCAGCAGCGTAGGCCGGGATCAGCCCCAGCATTTT
cdr3_aa: CASSVGRDQPQHF

d_call: TRBD2
v_call: TRBV27
j_call: TRBJ2-3
clone_size: NA
cdr3_nt: TGTGCCAGCAGTTTCCGAGGATGGGTGACTAGCGGGGTCACTAGCACAGATACGCAGTATTTT
cdr3_aa: CASSFRGWVTSGVTSTDTQYF

d_call: TRBD1
v_call: TRBV29-1
j_call: TRBJ1-2
clone_size: few
cdr3_nt: TGCAGCGTTGGGGAACGGGACAGCGGCTATGGCTACACCTTC
cdr3_aa: CSVGERDSGYGYTF

d_call: NA
v_call: TRBV6-1
j_call: TRBJ1-1
clone_size: NA
cdr3_nt: TGTGCCAGCAGTGAATTCATGGGTAGCGCGAACACTGAAGCTTTCTTT
cdr3_aa: CASSEFMGSANTEAFF

d_call: TRBD2
v_call: TRBV9
j_call: TRBJ2-2
clone_size: NA
cdr3_nt: TGTGCCAGCAGTGCGGGACTAGCGGTGTCCGGGGAGCTGTTTTTT
cdr3_aa: CASSAGLAVSGELFF

d_call: NA
v_call: TRBV4-1
j_call: TRBJ2-1
clone_size: NA
cdr3_nt: TGCGCCAGCAGCCAAGGGACACCTTACAATGAGCAGTTCTTC
cdr3_aa: CASSQGTPYNEQFF

d_call: NA
v_call: TRBV6-2/TRBV6-3
j_call: TRBJ1-2
clone_size: NA
cdr3_nt: TGTGCCAGCAGTTACGAGGGCCGGGTCTATGGCTACACCTTC
cdr3_aa: CASSYEGRVYGYTF

d_call: NA
v_call: TRBV2
j_call: TRBJ2-2
clone_size: NA
cdr3_nt: TGTGCCAGCTTGGCGGGACTCACCGGGGAGCTGTTTTTT
cdr3_aa: CASLAGLTGELFF

d_call: NA
v_call: TRBV3-1/TRBV3-2
j_call: TRBJ2-2
clone_size: NA
cdr3_nt: TGTGCCAGCAGCCAAGTGAGGACCGGGGAGCTGTTTTTT
cdr3_aa: CASSQVRTGELFF

d_call: TRBD1
v_call: TRBV9
j_call: TRBJ1-2
clone_size: few
cdr3_nt: TGTGCCAGCAGCGTAGGGGGACAGGGGAACTATGGCTACACCTTC
cdr3_aa: CASSVGGQGNYGYTF